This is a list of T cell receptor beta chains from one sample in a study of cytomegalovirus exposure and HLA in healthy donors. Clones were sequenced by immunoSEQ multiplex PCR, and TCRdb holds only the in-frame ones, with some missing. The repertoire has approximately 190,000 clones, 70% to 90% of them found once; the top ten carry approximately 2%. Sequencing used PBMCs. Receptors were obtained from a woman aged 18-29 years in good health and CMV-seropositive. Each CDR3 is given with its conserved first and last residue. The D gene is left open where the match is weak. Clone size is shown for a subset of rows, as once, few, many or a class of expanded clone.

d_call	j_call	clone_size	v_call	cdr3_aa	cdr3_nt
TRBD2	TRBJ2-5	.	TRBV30	CAWSLYPGGQETQYF	TGTGCCTGGAGTCTCTACCCGGGAGGGCAAGAGACCCAGTACTTC
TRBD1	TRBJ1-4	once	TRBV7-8	CASSKDRAYEKLFF	TGTGCCAGCAGCAAGGACAGGGCGTATGAAAAACTGTTTTTT
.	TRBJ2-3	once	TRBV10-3	CAISSGTTGDTQYF	TGTGCCATCAGCAGCGGAACCACGGGAGATACGCAGTATTTT
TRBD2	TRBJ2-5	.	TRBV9	CASSVGPSGGPQETQYF	TGTGCCAGCAGCGTAGGTCCTAGCGGGGGGCCACAAGAGACCCAGTACTTC
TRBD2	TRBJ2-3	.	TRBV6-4	CASRMGLAGGSGDTQYF	TGTGCCAGCAGGATGGGACTAGCGGGGGGCTCCGGGGATACGCAGTATTTT
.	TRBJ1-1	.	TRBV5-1	CASSLTGNTEAFF	TGCGCCAGCAGCTTGACCGGGAACACTGAAGCTTTCTTT
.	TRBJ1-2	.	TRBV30	CAWSISGWHGYTF	TGTGCCTGGAGTATCTCGGGGTGGCATGGCTACACCTTC
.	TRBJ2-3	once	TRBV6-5	CTSSFNLDDTQYF	TGTACCAGCAGTTTTAATCTAGACGATACGCAGTATTTT
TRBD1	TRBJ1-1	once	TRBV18	CASSPTVGQAEAFF	TGTGCCAGCTCACCCACAGTGGGACAGGCTGAAGCTTTCTTT
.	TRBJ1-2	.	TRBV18	CASSLQGSSADGYTF	TGTGCCAGCTCACTTCAGGGTTCGTCGGCAGATGGCTACACCTTC
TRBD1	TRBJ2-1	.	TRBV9	CASSIGQGGPEQFF	TGTGCCAGCAGCATCGGACAGGGCGGGCCTGAGCAGTTCTTC
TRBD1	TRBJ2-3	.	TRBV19	CASTTQGYTDTQYF	TGTGCCAGTACCACACAGGGGTACACAGATACGCAGTATTTT
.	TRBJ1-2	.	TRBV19	CASSIRIGDYGYTF	TGTGCCAGTAGTATAAGGATCGGGGACTATGGCTACACCTTC
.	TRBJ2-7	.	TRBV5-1	CASSLSADSYEQYF	TGCGCCAGCAGCTTGTCCGCAGATTCCTACGAGCAGTACTTC
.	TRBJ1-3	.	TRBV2	CASTRVSGNTIYF	TGTGCCAGCACCCGGGTTTCTGGAAACACCATATATTTT
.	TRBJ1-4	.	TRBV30	CAWSVGAGVEEKLFF	TGTGCCTGGAGTGTGGGGGCAGGGGTGGAGGAAAAACTGTTTTTT
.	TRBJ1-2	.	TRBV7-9	CASSPLQRKYGYTF	TGTGCCAGCAGCCCGCTACAGAGAAAATACGGCTACACCTTC
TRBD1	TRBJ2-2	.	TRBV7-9	CASSLPPPGQTNTGELFF	TGTGCCAGCAGCTTACCTCCTCCGGGACAGACTAACACCGGGGAGCTGTTTTTT
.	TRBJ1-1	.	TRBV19	CASSMVSQGGTEAFF	TGTGCCAGTAGTATGGTTTCGCAGGGCGGCACTGAAGCTTTCTTT
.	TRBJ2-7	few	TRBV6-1	CASRDTSYEQYF	TGTGCCAGTCGGGACACCTCCTACGAGCAGTACTTC
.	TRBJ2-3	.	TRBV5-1	CASSSEGGAVADTQYF	TGCGCCAGCAGTTCGGAGGGGGGGGCCGTGGCAGATACGCAGTATTTT
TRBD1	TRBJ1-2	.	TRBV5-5	CASSLAPRGRDRVDGYTF	TGTGCCAGCAGCTTGGCCCCGAGAGGCCGGGACAGGGTTGATGGCTACACCTTC
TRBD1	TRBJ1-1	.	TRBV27	CASSYRDRGLEAFF	TGTGCCAGCAGTTACCGGGACAGGGGGCTTGAAGCTTTCTTT
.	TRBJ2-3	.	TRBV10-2	CASSERVGLFDTQYF	TGCGCCAGCAGTGAGCGTGTGGGACTTTTTGATACGCAGTATTTT
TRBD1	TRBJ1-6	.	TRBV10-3	CAISSTGTGNSPLHF	TGTGCCATCAGCTCAACCGGGACAGGTAATTCACCCCTCCACTTT
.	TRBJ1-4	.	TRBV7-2	CASSFGSRGEKLFF	TGTGCCAGCAGCTTCGGTTCTCGGGGGGAAAAACTGTTTTTT
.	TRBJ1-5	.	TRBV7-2	CASSLAGVYSNQPQHF	TGTGCCAGCAGCTTAGCGGGAGTTTATAGCAATCAGCCCCAGCATTTT
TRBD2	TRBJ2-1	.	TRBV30	CAWSLRLAVNEQFF	TGTGCCTGGAGTCTCCGACTAGCGGTCAATGAGCAGTTCTTC
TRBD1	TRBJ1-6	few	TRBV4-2	CASSHDRGNSPLHF	TGTGCCAGCAGCCACGACAGGGGGAATTCACCCCTCCACTTT
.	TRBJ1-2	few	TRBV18	CASSPQGTGNGYTF	TGTGCCAGCTCACCCCAGGGGACGGGGAATGGCTACACCTTC
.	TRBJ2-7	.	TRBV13	CASSLLGATYEQYF	TGTGCCAGCAGCTTATTGGGAGCCACCTACGAGCAGTACTTC
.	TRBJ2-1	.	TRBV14	CASGASSPYNEQFF	TGTGCCAGCGGGGCGAGCTCCCCCTACAATGAGCAGTTCTTC
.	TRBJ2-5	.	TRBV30	CAWAQDSETQYF	TGTGCCTGGGCTCAGGACAGTGAGACCCAGTACTTC